The clone carrying this TCR beta chain was observed many times. This sample stems from a study of beta chain features in type 1 diabetes. Sequencing targeted expressed TCRB transcripts, as all isolated RNA had been reverse transcribed. Only in-frame clones appear in the TCRdb table, and some are missing; sequencing was by immunoSEQ multiplex PCR. The sample yields fewer than 250,000 clones, roughly 13% seen once. Germline-derived CDR1 and CDR2 are SQVTM and ANQGSEA. Deletions cut 5 bases from V and 4 bases from J, with 11 bases between. The CDR3 runs to 12 residues. The chain employs TRBV29-1 and TRBJ2-5; TRBD2 might be the D (5 bases). Specimen: naive CD4+ T cells from blood. This clonotype originated in a woman aged 40 to 50 in good health. The DNA of the CDR3 is TGCAGCGTTAGTATCGCGGGAGAGACCCAGTACTTC. Its translation: CSVSIAGETQYF.